Described below is a single T cell receptor (beta chain) sequence and its context. Its antigen is undetermined. Only in-frame clones appear in the TCRdb table, and some are missing; sequencing was by immunoSEQ multiplex PCR. The sample includes tens of thousands of clones, 65% to 80% seen only once; the top ten take 3.5%. Germline V gene sequence: CDR1 SGHRS, CDR2 YFSETQ. The CDR3 totals 17 residues. V lost 3 bases to trimming and J lost 4 bases; unmatched junction nucleotides: 5. These data originate in a study of early stage breast cancer tumors. Study-wide background: The ER+/PR+/HER2- tumors included 7 or 8 ductal and a few lobular carcinomas. Study results and limitations: Compared with adjacent normal breast tissue, tumors showed around 2.7-fold greater T cell density and higher clonality. Commonly generated sequences made up most enriched TCRB sequences shared between patients.

The chain joins TRBV5-1 to TRBJ2-3; 16 bases fit TRBD2. Sequencing used blood. The receptor's source is a person in their 60s with breast cancer. DNA of the CDR3: TGCGCCAGCAGCTCGGGGACTAGCGGGGGGGGCGCAGATACGCAGTATTTT. This gives the protein CASSSGTSGGGADTQYF. Variable domain in full (rest from reference TRBV5-1 and TRBJ2-3): KAGVTQTPRYLIKTRGQQVTLSCSPISGHRSVSWYQQTPGQGLQFLFEYFSETQRNKGNFPGRFSGRQFSNSRSEMNVSTLELGDSALYLCASSSGTSGGGADTQYFGPGTRLTVL.